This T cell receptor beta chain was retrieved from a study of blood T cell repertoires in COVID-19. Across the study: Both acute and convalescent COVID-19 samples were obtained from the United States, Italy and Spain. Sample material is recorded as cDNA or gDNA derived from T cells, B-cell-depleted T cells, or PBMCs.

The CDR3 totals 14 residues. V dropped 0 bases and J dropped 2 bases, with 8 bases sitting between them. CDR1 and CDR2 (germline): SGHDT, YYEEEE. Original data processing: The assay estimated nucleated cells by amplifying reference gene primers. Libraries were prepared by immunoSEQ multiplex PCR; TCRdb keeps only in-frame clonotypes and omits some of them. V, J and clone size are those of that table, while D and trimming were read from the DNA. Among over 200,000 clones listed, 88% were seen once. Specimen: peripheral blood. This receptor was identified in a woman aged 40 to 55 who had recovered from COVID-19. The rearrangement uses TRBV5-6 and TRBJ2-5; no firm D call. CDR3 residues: CASSLAAAQETQYF. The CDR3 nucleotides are TGTGCCAGCAGCTTGGCGGCGGCACAAGAGACCCAGTACTTC.